The sequence of this T cell receptor (beta chain) was determined in a study of CXCR3-negative and CXCR3-positive naive CD8 T cells (dated 2019 in TCRdb). With regard to the full study: In total, some 140 million TRB reads were obtained, or roughly 1.5 +/- 0.3 million reads per library. Diversity and physicochemical repertoire analyses were performed on about a dozen donors pooled from two independent experiments. Naive subsets from a handful of donors and memory cells from 3 donors were included in the TRBV-TRBJ cluster analysis.

Results and caveats for the whole study, not just this receptor: Both naive subsets had comparably high repertoire diversity, while memory CD8+ T cells had much lower repertoire diversity. CXCR3 expression partially decreased after cryopreservation, so most assays used freshly isolated PBMCs. Because surface CD5, which is linked to self-reactivity in mice, was comparable between the naive subsets, TCR interaction strength was also inferred from the physicochemical properties of TRB CDR3s. Within the same donor, TRBV-TRBJ usage looked similar between naive CXCR3-negative and CXCR3-positive cells, but memory cells had distinct patterns. TRB CDR3s from CXCR3-positive naive cells showed higher hydrophobicity (lower Kidera factor 4), lower energy, and higher strength and volume indices than CXCR3-negative naive cells.

The sequencer was a NextSeq 550. The Human TCR Profiling Kit (MiLaboratory) was used to prepare UMI-labeled 5' RACE TRB cDNA libraries. cDNA synthesis used the entire amount of extracted RNA, and PCR amplification then used the entire amount of cDNA produced. Libraries were prepared in parallel with an identical number of PCR cycles. In the authors' own workflow: With a requirement of at least two reads per UMI, MIGEC and MiXCR extracted about 50,000 +/- 10,000 unique UMI-labeled TRB cDNA molecules per library. On average, each library contained roughly 40,000 +/- 10,000 functional in-frame TRB CDR3 nucleotide clonotypes without stop codons. Diversity metrics, including normalized Shannon-Wiener and Chao1, were computed in VDJtools after downsampling to 5000 UMI-labeled TRB molecules per sample. VDJtools computed clonotype-size-weighted physicochemical properties of the central five CDR3 residues: interaction energy, strength, volume and Kidera factor 4. The reads went through TCRdb reprocessing, and each CDR3 protein sequence gets one entry with no DNA. The V and J calls, along with clone size, are taken from TCRdb and not from the paper's own processing. The table for this sample records about 85,000 distinct CDR3 sequences. The leading ten clones occupy under 0.95% of the sample.

Each CD8+ T cell subset was flow-sorted in triplicate, and a few hundred thousand cells per subset were placed directly into RLT lysis buffer. To keep memory contaminants out, a stringent definition of naive CD8+ T cells was applied: CD45RO-CCR7+CD27+CD95-. Using standard density gradient centrifugation, peripheral blood mononuclear cells were isolated from buffy coats. Naive CXCR3-negative and CXCR3-positive CD8+ T cells were flow-sorted on a FACSAria III. An RNeasy Mini Kit was used to extract total RNA from the sorted cells. Of note for this clonotype: Its antigen remains unidentified.

Per the germline V gene, MNHEY is the CDR1 and SVGAGI is the CDR2. CDR3 length: 14 amino acids, cysteine to phenylalanine. No nucleotide data were recorded. The sequenced sample consisted of naive CXCR3+ CD8+ T cells from blood. The cell subset or site label for this specimen denotes: CD45RO-CCR7+CD27+CD95- naive CD8+ T cells expressing CXCR3 (TNR3+). This TCR derives from a human donor in good health. Some clones in this sample may be carry-over from other donors' samples. The rearranged segments are TRBV6-5 and TRBJ2-5; TCRdb names TRBD1, which stays unverified in the absence of DNA. The CDR3 here reads CASNYGGHQETQYF.